These 2 T cell receptor beta chains were sequenced from one sample in a study of blood T cell repertoires in COVID-19. The protocol was immunoSEQ multiplex PCR, while the TCRdb copy is restricted to in-frame clones and leaves out a portion. The sample lists some 180,000 clones; 85% to 90% were seen once. What was sequenced was peripheral blood. Receptors originate from a man between 50 and 59 years old with acute or convalescent COVID-19.

For this clone: The sample holds other DNA sequences that translate to the same CDR3. The chain joins TRBV5-1 to TRBJ2-1; D perhaps matches TRBD2 (5 bases). Germline V gene sequence: CDR1 SGHRS, CDR2 YFSETQ. The CDR3 is made up of 12 amino acids. The ends were cut back, 1 base at V and 7 bases at J, with 6 bases in the middle. The CDR3 DNA reads as TGCGCCAGCAGCTTGTCGGGAAATGAGCAGTTCTTC. Protein: CASSLSGNEQFF. The full variable domain, rest sourced from reference TRBV5-1 and TRBJ2-1, is KAGVTQTPRYLIKTRGQQVTLSCSPISGHRSVSWYQQTPGQGLQFLFEYFSETQRNKGNFPGRFSGRQFSNSRSEMNVSTLELGDSALYLCASSLSGNEQFFGPGTRLTVL.

DNA of the CDR3: TGTGCCAGCAGTTTCGGACAGGGTTTTCAGCCCCAGCATTTT. Its translation: CASSFGQGFQPQHF. The chain couples TRBV28 to TRBJ1-5; TRBD1 agrees at 8 bases. This CDR3 is built from 14 residues. Unmatched junction bases numbered 4, after V lost 3 bases and J lost 6 bases. Germline CDR1 and CDR2: MDHEN and SYDVKM. Supplemented by reference TRBV28 and TRBJ1-5, the full variable domain reads DVKVTQSSRYLVKRTGEKVFLECVQDMDHENMFWYRQDPGLGLRLIYFSYDVKMKEKGDIPEGYSVSREKKERFSLILESASTNQTSMYLCASSFGQGFQPQHFGDGTRLSIL.